One T cell receptor beta chain is described in this entry. This clone occurred a few times. The specificity of this receptor is unknown. No base qualities exist here, and no much larger clone lies one base off it. CDR3 length: 10 amino acids, cysteine to phenylalanine. The entry retains the CDR3 DNA only, 30 bases that are in frame from base 1. CD4+ T cells from unexposed donors were collected before the COVID-19 pandemic (2011-2018). After 10 days of culture, CD4+ T cells were isolated with the EasySep CD4+ T cell isolation kit. Unexposed donor CD4+ T cells were tested for reactivity to SARS-CoV-2 S and N and four common cold coronavirus spike pools, as cell number allowed. Around 1.9 million PBMCs per well were cultured in IMDM with approximately 4.5% human AB serum and about 9.7 IU/ml IL-2. Half of the culture medium was replaced with fresh IL-2-containing medium on days 3 and 7. In general, triplicate replicate wells were used for every peptide culture condition. Leukapheresis product for the unexposed donors was bought commercially. Ficoll-Paque PLUS gradient centrifugation was used to isolate PBMCs from either whole blood or leukapheresis product. PBMCs were either cryopreserved at -140°C or used fresh in the expansion assay. The QIAamp Micro DNA Kit was used to extract genomic DNA from the CD4+ T cells.

The record originates from a study of CD4 T cells in relation to SARS-CoV-2 and coronaviruses (dated by TCRdb to the early 2020s). Looking at the study overall: In the ViraFEST assay, PBMCs were grown with antigen for roughly 10 days, and TCR beta CDR3s were then sequenced to identify antigen-specific clonal expansions. Memory CD4+ T cell crossreactivity between SARS-CoV-2 and common cold coronavirus spike proteins was assessed at the TCR clonotype level in the study. For other donors in the study, expansion assays were sequenced with a different, Illumina-based TCR-beta assay. The Adaptive Biotechnologies TCR-sequencing kit was used to sequence samples from a few pre-COVID donors and the naive versus memory experiments, while other data came from Illumina-based sequencing. Shared crossreactive spike epitopes were mapped to their HLA restriction using patient-derived lymphoblastoid cell lines. An HIV-1 Nef peptide pool or a culture without peptide was used as the negative reference condition. Overall results and qualifications from the work: Because no donor provided both pre-pandemic and post-infection samples, tracing the source of pre-existing responses was limited. Crossreactivity analysis centred on spike protein, so crossreactivity against other viral proteins was not assessed. Memory CD4+ clonotypes crossrecognizing SARS-CoV-2 and at least one common cold coronavirus spike were found in 60% to 70% of donors. Small numbers of patients and of tested TCRs were a limitation of the study. Compared with monoreactive clones, crossreactive clones had significantly weaker SARS-CoV-2-driven expansion, a result consistent with antigenic imprinting.

The method was the immunoSEQ multiplex PCR assay. Regarding the original processing steps: During preprocessing, nonproductive sequences were removed, along with CDR3s that did not begin with C, did not end with F or W, or were shorter than 7 amino acids. The MANAFEST web app was used to call antigen-specific clonotypes on the basis of expansion compared with the reference and with other culture wells. A clone was considered positive if the clone showed significant expansion compared with the reference culture in 2 of 3 replicate wells at an FDR below 0.05. To be called positive, a clone also had to show significant expansion compared with every other tandem well and an odds ratio greater than 5. CDR3 homology was quantified as pairwise Levenshtein distance, calculated with the stringdist R package after three terminal residues were trimmed from each end. TCRdb retrieved this table from immuneACCESS and kept in-frame rearrangements only. Not all clones are present; in checked studies, unresolved V genes account for under half, and no reason is known for the remainder. V and J calls and clone size come straight from that table; D and trimming were deduced from the DNA. This sample comprises tens of thousands of clones, around 80% of them detected only once. Together, the top ten hold around 30% of the sample.

The chain employs TRBV21-1 and TRBJ1-5. TRBV21-1 has pseudogene status. The sequencing input was CD4+ T cells from PBMCs, cultured in vitro. This clonotype originated in a human donor in good health. CDR3 sequence: CASSNQPQHF. The DNA reads TGTGCCAGCAGCAATCAGCCCCAGCATTTT.